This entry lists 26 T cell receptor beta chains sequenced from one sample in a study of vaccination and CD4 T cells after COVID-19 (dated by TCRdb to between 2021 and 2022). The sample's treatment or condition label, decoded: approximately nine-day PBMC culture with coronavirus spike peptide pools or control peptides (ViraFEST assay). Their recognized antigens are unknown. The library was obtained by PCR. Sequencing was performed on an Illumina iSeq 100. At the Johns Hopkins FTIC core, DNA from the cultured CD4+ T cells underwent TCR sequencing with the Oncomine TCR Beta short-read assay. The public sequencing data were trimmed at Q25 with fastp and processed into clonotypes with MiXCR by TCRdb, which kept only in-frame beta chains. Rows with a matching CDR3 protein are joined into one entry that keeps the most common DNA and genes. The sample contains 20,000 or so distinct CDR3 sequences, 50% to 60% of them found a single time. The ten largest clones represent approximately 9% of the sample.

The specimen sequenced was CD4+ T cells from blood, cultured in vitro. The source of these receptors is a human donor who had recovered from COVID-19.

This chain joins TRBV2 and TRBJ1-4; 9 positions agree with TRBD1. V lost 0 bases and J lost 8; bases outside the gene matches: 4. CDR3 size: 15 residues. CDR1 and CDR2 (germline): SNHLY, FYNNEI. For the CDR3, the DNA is TGTGCCAGCAGTGAAGCGGGACAGGGCAGGGAAAAACTGTTTTTT. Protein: CASSEAGQGREKLFF. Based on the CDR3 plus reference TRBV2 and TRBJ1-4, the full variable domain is EPEVTQTPSHQVTQMGQEVILRCVPISNHLYFYWYRQILGQKVEFLVSFYNNEISEKSEIFDDQFSVERPDGSNFTLKIRSTKLEDSAMYFCASSEAGQGREKLFFGSGTQLSVL.

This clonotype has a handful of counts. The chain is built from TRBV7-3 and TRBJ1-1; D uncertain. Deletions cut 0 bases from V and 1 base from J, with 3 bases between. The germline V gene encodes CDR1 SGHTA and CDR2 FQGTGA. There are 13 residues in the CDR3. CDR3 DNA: TGTGCCAGCAGCTTAACAGGGAACACTGAAGCTTTCTTT. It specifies CASSLTGNTEAFF.

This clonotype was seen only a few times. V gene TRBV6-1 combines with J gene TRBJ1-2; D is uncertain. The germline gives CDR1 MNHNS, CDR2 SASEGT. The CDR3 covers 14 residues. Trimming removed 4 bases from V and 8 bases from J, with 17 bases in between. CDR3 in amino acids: CASSVSGTLEGYTF. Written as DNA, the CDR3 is TGTGCCAGCAGTGTATCAGGAACTTTGGAGGGCTACACCTTC.

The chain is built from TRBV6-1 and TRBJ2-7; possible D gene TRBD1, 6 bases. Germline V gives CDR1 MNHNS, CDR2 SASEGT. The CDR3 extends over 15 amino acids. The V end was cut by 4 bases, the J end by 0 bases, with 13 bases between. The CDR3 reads CASSAQGRNSYEQYF. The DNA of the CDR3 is TGTGCCAGCAGTGCCCAGGGGCGTAACTCCTACGAGCAGTACTTC.

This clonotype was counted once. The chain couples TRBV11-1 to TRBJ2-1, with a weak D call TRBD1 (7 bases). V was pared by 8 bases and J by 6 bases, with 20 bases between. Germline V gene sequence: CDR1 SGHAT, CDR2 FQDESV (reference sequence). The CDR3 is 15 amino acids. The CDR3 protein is CASLQGGSFGNEQFF. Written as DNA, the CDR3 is TGTGCCAGCCTTCAGGGGGGCAGTTTCGGCAATGAGCAGTTCTTC.

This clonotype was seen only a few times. This CDR3 reads CASSLSGDRNQPQHF. The CDR3 nucleotides are TGTGCCAGCAGCTTAAGTGGGGACAGGAATCAGCCCCAGCATTTT. V gene TRBV7-3 combines with J gene TRBJ1-5; 8 positions match TRBD1. The J segment lost 4 bases and the V segment lost 1 base, leaving 3 bases of the junction unmatched. The CDR3 is 15 amino acids. CDR1 SGHTA and CDR2 FQGTGA come from the germline V gene. Together with reference TRBV7-3 and TRBJ1-5, the CDR3 gives the full variable domain: GAGVSQTPSNKVTEKGKYVELRCDPISGHTALYWYRQSLGQGPEFLIYFQGTGAADDSGLPNDRFFAVRPEGSVSTLKIQRTERGDSAVYLCASSLSGDRNQPQHFGDGTRLSIL.

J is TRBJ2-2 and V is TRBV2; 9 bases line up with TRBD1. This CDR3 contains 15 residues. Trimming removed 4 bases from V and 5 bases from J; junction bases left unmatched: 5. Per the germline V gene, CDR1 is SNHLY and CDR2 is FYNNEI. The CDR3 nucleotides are TGTGCCAGCAGTGGGGGACAGGGCGGGACCGGGGAGCTGTTTTTT. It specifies CASSGGQGGTGELFF.

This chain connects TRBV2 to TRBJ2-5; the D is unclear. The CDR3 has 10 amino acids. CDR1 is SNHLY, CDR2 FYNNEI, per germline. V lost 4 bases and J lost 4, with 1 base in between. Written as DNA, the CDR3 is TGTGCCAGCAGTGGAGAGACCCAGTACTTC. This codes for CASSGETQYF.

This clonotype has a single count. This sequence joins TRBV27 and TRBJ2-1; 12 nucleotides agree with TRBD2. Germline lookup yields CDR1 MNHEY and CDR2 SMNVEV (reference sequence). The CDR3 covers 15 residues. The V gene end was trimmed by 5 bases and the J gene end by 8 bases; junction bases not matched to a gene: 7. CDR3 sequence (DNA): TGTGCCAGCAGTCTAGCGGGAGGGCCGTTGGATGAGCAGTTCTTC. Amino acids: CASSLAGGPLDEQFF.

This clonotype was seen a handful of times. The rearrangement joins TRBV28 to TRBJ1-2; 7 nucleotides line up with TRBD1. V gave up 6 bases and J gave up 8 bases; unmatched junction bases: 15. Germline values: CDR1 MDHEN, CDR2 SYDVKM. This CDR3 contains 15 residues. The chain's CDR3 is CASRSSGTELRGYTF. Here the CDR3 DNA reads TGTGCCAGCAGGTCCTCCGGGACAGAGCTGAGAGGCTACACCTTC.

In DNA, the CDR3 is TGTGCCAGCAGCTTAGAGGAAGGGACCTACGAGCAGTACTTC. Protein sequence: CASSLEEGTYEQYF. This chain links TRBV7-6 with TRBJ2-7; D is ambiguous. The germline V gene encodes CDR1 SGHVS and CDR2 FNYEAQ. Deletions cut 1 base from V and 2 bases from J, with 9 bases between. The CDR3 spans 14 residues.

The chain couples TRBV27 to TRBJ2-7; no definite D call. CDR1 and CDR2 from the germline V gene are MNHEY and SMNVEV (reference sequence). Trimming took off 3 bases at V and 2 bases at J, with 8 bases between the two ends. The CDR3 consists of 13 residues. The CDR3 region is CASSFIPAYEQYF. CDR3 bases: TGTGCCAGCAGTTTCATCCCGGCCTACGAGCAGTACTTC.

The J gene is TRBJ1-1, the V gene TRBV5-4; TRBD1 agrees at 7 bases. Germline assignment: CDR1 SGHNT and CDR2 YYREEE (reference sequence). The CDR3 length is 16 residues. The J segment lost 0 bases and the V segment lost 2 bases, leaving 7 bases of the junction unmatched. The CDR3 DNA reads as TGTGCCAGCAGCTTAGAGGACAGGCGTTTGAACACTGAAGCTTTCTTT. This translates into CASSLEDRRLNTEAFF.

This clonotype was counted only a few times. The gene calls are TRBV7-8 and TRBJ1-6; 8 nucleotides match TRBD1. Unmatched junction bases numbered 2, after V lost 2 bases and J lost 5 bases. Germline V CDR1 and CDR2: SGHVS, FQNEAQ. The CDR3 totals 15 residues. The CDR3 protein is CASSLRTGNNSPLHF. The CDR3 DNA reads TGTGCCAGCAGCTTAAGGACAGGGAATAATTCACCCCTCCACTTT.

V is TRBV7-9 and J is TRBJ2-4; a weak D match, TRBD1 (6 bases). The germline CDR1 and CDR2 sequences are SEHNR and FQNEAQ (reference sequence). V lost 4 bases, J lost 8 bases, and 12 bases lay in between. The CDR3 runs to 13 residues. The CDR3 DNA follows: TGTGCCAGCAGCTCACAGGGACGGGACATTCAGTACTTC. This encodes CASSSQGRDIQYF.

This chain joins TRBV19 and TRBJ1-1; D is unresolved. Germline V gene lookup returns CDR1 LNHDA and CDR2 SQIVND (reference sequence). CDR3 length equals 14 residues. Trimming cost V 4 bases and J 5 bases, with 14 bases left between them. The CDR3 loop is CASSRLIEGTEAFF. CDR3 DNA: TGTGCCAGTAGTAGGCTGATAGAAGGGACTGAAGCTTTCTTT.

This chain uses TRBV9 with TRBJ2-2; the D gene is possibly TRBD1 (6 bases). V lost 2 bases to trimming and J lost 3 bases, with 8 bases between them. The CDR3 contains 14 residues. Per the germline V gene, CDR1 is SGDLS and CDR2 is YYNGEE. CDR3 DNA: TGTGCCAGCAGCGTTCGGACAGACACCGGGGAGCTGTTTTTT. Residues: CASSVRTDTGELFF.

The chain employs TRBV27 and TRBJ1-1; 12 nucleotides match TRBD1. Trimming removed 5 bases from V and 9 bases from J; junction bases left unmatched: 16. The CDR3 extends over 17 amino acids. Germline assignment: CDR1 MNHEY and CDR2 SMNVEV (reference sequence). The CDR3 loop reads CASSVTYPGQGARQAFF. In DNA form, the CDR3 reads TGTGCCAGCAGTGTTACTTATCCGGGACAGGGGGCGAGACAAGCTTTCTTT.

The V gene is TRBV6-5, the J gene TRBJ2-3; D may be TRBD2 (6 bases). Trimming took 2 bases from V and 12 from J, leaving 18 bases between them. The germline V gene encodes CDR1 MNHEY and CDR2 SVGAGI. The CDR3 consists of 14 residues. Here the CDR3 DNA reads TGTGCCAGCAGTTACGGGTGGACTACCGGTATTCAGTATTTT. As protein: CASSYGWTTGIQYF.

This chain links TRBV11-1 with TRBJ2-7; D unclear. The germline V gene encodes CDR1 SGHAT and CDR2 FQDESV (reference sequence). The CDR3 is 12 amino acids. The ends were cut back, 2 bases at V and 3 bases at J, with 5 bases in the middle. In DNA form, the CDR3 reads TGTGCCAGCAGCTTAAACGACTACGAGCAGTACTTC. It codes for CASSLNDYEQYF. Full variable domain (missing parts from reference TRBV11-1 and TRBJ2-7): EAEVAQSPRYKITEKSQAVAFWCDPISGHATLYWYRQILGQGPELLVQFQDESVVDDSQLPKDRFSAERLKGVDSTLKIQPAELGDSAMYLCASSLNDYEQYFGPGTRLTVT.

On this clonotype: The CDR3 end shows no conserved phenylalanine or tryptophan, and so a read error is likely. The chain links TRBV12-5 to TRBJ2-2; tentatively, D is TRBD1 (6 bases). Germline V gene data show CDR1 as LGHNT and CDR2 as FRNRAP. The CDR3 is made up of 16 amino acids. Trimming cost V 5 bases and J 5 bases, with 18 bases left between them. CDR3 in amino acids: CASGPPGTMLTGELFY. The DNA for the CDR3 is TGTGCTAGTGGTCCCCCCGGGACAATGTTAACCGGGGAGCTGTTTTAT.

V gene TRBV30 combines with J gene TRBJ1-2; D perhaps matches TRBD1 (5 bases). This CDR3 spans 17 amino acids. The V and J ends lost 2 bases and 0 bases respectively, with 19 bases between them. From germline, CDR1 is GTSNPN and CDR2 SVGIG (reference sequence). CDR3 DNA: TGTGCCTGGAGTCCCACCGCGGGACGCCATTCTAACTATGGCTACACCTTC. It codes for CAWSPTAGRHSNYGYTF.

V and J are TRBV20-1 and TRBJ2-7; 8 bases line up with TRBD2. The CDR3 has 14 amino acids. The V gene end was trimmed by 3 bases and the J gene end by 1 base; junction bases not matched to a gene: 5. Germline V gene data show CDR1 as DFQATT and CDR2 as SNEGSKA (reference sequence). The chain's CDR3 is CSARTGGGSYEQYF. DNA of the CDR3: TGCAGTGCTAGGACGGGAGGGGGTTCCTACGAGCAGTACTTC.

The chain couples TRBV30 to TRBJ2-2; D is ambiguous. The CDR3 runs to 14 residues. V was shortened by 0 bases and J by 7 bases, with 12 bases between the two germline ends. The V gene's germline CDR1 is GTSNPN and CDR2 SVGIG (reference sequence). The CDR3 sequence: CAWSVGLPLGELFF. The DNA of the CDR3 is TGTGCCTGGAGTGTAGGTTTGCCACTCGGGGAGCTGTTTTTT.

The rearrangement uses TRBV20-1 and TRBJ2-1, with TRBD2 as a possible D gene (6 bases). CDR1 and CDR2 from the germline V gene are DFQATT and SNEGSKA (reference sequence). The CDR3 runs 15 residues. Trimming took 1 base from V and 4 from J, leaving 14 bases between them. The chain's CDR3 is CSARGRDSLYNEQFF. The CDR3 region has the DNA TGCAGTGCTAGAGGCCGGGACTCCCTTTACAATGAGCAGTTCTTC.

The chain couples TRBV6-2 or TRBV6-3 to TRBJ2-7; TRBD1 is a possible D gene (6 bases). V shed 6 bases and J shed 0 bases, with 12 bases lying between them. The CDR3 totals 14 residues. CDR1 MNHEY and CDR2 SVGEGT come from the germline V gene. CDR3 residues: CASRKGESSYEQYF. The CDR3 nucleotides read TGTGCCAGCAGGAAGGGGGAGTCCTCCTACGAGCAGTACTTC.